A selection of T cell receptor beta chains follows, all from one sample in a study of CD8+CD57+ T cells in acquired aplastic anemia. TCRdb re-analysed the reads in MiXCR, keeping a single row per CDR3 protein. The table includes 150,000 to 170,000 distinct CDR3 sequences, roughly 54% detected once. The specimen was sorted CD4+, CD8+, or CD8+CD57+ T cells (not recorded which) from PBMCs. These receptors were collected from a human donor with aplastic anemia. Each CDR3 is given with its conserved first and last residue. D genes are given only for firm matches. Where a row states a size, it is once, few, many or the class of an expanded clone; other rows omit it.

D gene | J gene | V gene | clone size | CDR3 DNA | CDR3 protein
- | TRBJ2-1 | TRBV7-9 | many | TGTGCCAGCAGCCCCCCGACTACGGTCGATGAGCAGTTCTTC | CASSPPTTVDEQFF
- | TRBJ2-7 | TRBV11-2 | many | TGTGCCAGCAGCTTAGAGGCTGCGGATTCCTACGAGCAGTACTTC | CASSLEAADSYEQYF
- | TRBJ2-7 | TRBV10-1 | - | TGCGCCAGCAGTTCTACAGGGACCGAGCAGTACTTC | CASSSTGTEQYF
- | TRBJ1-2 | TRBV2 | - | TGTGCCAGCAGTACGTCTGGACAGCGAGGTTCCTATGGCTACGCCTTC | CASSTSGQRGSYGYAF
TRBD2 | TRBJ2-2 | TRBV2 | - | TGTGCCAGCAGACTAGCGGGGGGGCGGCTAGGGGAGCTGTTTTTT | CASRLAGGRLGELFF
- | TRBJ2-2 | TRBV7-3 | - | TGTGCCAGCAGCGAGTACACCGGGGAGCTGTTTTTT | CASSEYTGELFF
TRBD2 | TRBJ2-3 | TRBV20-1 | - | TGCAGTGCTAGGGGCGGCGGGGGGTTGGCAGATACGCAGTATTTT | CSARGGGGLADTQYF
TRBD1 | TRBJ1-1 | TRBV29-1 | - | TGCAGCGTCCCCGCCCGTGGGACAGGGGGAACTGAAGCTTTCTTT | CSVPARGTGGTEAFF
TRBD1 | TRBJ2-3 | TRBV7-9 | - | TGTGCCAGCAGCGCGAGGACAGGTCCAGATACGCAGTATTTT | CASSARTGPDTQYF
- | TRBJ2-3 | TRBV9 | - | TGTGCCAGCAGCGTACTTGGACACAGCACAGATACGCAGTATTTT | CASSVLGHSTDTQYF
- | TRBJ1-4 | TRBV5-8 | - | TGTGCCAGTCTGAGGTTGGGAGTTAATGAAAAACTGTTTTTT | CASLRLGVNEKLFF
- | TRBJ2-2 | TRBV10-2 | few | TGCGCCAGCAGTCTCCAGTTGGACACCGGGGAGCTGTTTTTT | CASSLQLDTGELFF
TRBD2 | TRBJ2-3 | TRBV7-6 | many | TGTGCCAGCAGCTTAGGGGGGGACTATACGTATTTT | CASSLGGDYTYF
- | TRBJ2-6 | TRBV24-1 | - | TGTGCCACCAGTGACCAGGGGTCTGGGGCCAACGTCCTGACTTTC | CATSDQGSGANVLTF
TRBD1 | TRBJ1-1 | TRBV7-9 | - | TGTGCCAGCAGCCGAGGACCGGGACAGGTAAATGAAGCTTTCTTT | CASSRGPGQVNEAFF
TRBD1 | TRBJ2-7 | TRBV7-6 | many | TGTGCCAGCAGCTTAGAGTTGGCAGGGGGAGACTACGAGCAGTACTTC | CASSLELAGGDYEQYF
- | TRBJ2-6 | TRBV2 | - | TGTGCCGGTTCCGATCGGGGTTCCGGGGCCAACGTCCTGACTTTC | CAGSDRGSGANVLTF
- | TRBJ2-5 | TRBV6-5 | many | TGTGCCAGCAGTTACTCGAGCTGGCTACAAGAGACCCAGTACTTC | CASSYSSWLQETQYF
- | TRBJ2-5 | TRBV15 | - | TGTGCCACCAGCAGAAACGGGGGGCCAGAGACCCAGTACTTC | CATSRNGGPETQYF
- | TRBJ2-7 | TRBV20-1 | - | TGCAGTGCTAGAAGGGGGGACAGTGCCTCCTGGGAGCAGTACTTC | CSARRGDSASWEQYF
- | TRBJ2-7 | TRBV20-1 | - | TGCAGTGCTAGAGAGGGCGGGCCCTCCTACGAGCAGTACTTC | CSAREGGPSYEQYF
TRBD2 | TRBJ2-3 | TRBV29-1 | - | TGCAGCATTGCAGGGCTAGCGGGAGGGTTCCCAGATACGCAGTATTTT | CSIAGLAGGFPDTQYF
TRBD1 | TRBJ1-1 | TRBV4-1 | - | TGCGCCAGCAGCCAAGGGGTCGGGACAGGGGGCAGGACTGAAGCTTTCTTT | CASSQGVGTGGRTEAFF
- | TRBJ2-7 | TRBV4-3 | many | TGCGCCAGCAGCCAAGGGCCAGGGCCAAACTCCTACGAGCAGTACTTC | CASSQGPGPNSYEQYF
- | TRBJ2-7 | TRBV6-1 | - | TGTGCCAGCAGTCGGACGGGACTTTACGAGCAGTACTTC | CASSRTGLYEQYF
TRBD1 | TRBJ2-7 | TRBV25-1 | - | TGTGCCAGCAGCGCAGGGGGACCGACCTACGAGCAGTACTTC | CASSAGGPTYEQYF
- | TRBJ1-2 | TRBV7-9 | - | TGTGCCAGCAGCTTATGGGGGGAAGGCTACACCTTC | CASSLWGEGYTF
- | TRBJ1-1 | TRBV7-9 | many | TGTGCCAGTCGCTCGGGCAGACAGGAATGGAACACTGAAGCTTTCTTT | CASRSGRQEWNTEAFF
TRBD1 | TRBJ1-2 | TRBV4-1 | many | TGCGCCAGCAGCCGAGCTCAACAGGGGGCCGAACACTATGGCTACACCTTC | CASSRAQQGAEHYGYTF
TRBD1 | TRBJ2-2 | TRBV5-4 | - | TGTGCCAGCAGCAGTAAACAGGGGTTAACCGGGGAGCTGTTTTTT | CASSSKQGLTGELFF
TRBD1 | TRBJ2-7 | TRBV15 | - | TGTGCCACCAGCAGAGATTTCTCGACAGGGCGAACCTACGAGCAGTACTTC | CATSRDFSTGRTYEQYF
TRBD1 | TRBJ2-7 | TRBV5-6 | many | TGTGCCAGCAGCGTAGCAGGACAGGGGGCCTACGAGCAGTACTTC | CASSVAGQGAYEQYF
TRBD1 | TRBJ2-3 | TRBV9 | many | TGTGCCAGCAGCCCGGGACAGGGGCGGGCAGATACGCAGTATTTT | CASSPGQGRADTQYF
TRBD2 | TRBJ2-7 | TRBV7-6 | - | TGTGCCAGCAGCTCTAGCGGGGATTACGAGCAGTACTTC | CASSSSGDYEQYF
- | TRBJ2-2 | TRBV12-3/TRBV12-4 | many | TGTGCCAGCAGTTCTCCTCTCCCCGGGGAGCTGTTTTTT | CASSSPLPGELFF
- | TRBJ2-5 | TRBV9 | many | TGTGCCAGCAGCCCCGGCTTATCGAACGGGAACATACAAGAGACCCAGTACTTC | CASSPGLSNGNIQETQYF
- | TRBJ2-5 | TRBV20-1 | few | TGCAGTGCTAGAGGGGGGACGGAACAAGAGACCCAGTACTTC | CSARGGTEQETQYF
- | TRBJ2-7 | TRBV29-1 | - | TGCAGCGTTGAATCAAGGGCGACTTCTACTCACGAGCAGTACTTC | CSVESRATSTHEQYF
TRBD2 | TRBJ2-1 | TRBV6-4 | - | TGTGCCAGCAGTCGGACTAGCGGGGCCTATGAGCAGTTCTTC | CASSRTSGAYEQFF
TRBD1 | TRBJ1-4 | TRBV19 | - | TGTGCCAGTAGTATGGGGGGGGACAGGGGAGAAAAACTGTTTTTT | CASSMGGDRGEKLFF
TRBD1 | TRBJ2-3 | TRBV6-1 | few | TGTGCCAGCAGTCCGGGGCCGAACAGGGGGCGAGGCACAGATACGCAGTATTTT | CASSPGPNRGRGTDTQYF
- | TRBJ2-2 | TRBV12-3/TRBV12-4 | many | TGTGCCAGCAGTTATCGGGGTTACACCGGGGAGCTGTTTTTT | CASSYRGYTGELFF